The source of this T cell receptor (beta chain) is a study of tumor-infiltrating lymphocytes in primary liver carcinoma listed by TCRdb under 2017. Describing the broader study: Of the five patients, three men and two women aged 30 to 69 years, four had hepatocellular carcinoma and one had combined HCC and intrahepatic cholangiocarcinoma. The five patients had tumors staged T1-T3 N0M0, with maximum diameters ranging from roughly 4.2 to 11 cm. Each sample produced about 3.5 to 7.13 million productive TCRbeta reads, and read depth showed no significant difference between tissue types. The study combined TCRbeta repertoire sequencing, expression microarrays and whole-exome sequencing across five regions of each liver tumor, with adjacent normal tissue and blood. A total of approximately 35 specimens from 5 patients, comprising around 25 tumor regions, 5 adjacent noncancerous liver tissues and 5 peripheral blood samples, were covered by TCRbeta repertoire sequencing. The 25 tumor region samples were profiled with Agilent mRNA microarrays so that TCRbeta repertoire diversity could be related to the local molecular phenotype. Technical replicate repertoires showed high reproducibility, with mean shared-clone rates roughly 0.88 and correlation coefficients above 0.95. What the research found in general, with its limitations: Pairs of tumor regions showed greater repertoire overlap (mean about 36%) than tumor-adjacent pairs (about 17%) or tumor-blood pairs (approximately 15%), which is consistent with antigen-driven expansion. Comparison of CD4+ and CD8+ T cell repertoires was precluded by the use of bulk unsorted samples. The study included only a few patients, and the authors note findings should be validated in a larger study. Only the TCR beta chain was sequenced, which likely underestimates true repertoire diversity because unpaired alpha chains were not captured. Only about 7.5-25% of top clones were found in all five regions of a tumor, suggesting spatial heterogeneity of tumor-infiltrating T cells. The top 250 clones accounted for a significantly greater share of the repertoire in tumors than in blood (p = 0.039).

Without any cell sorting, total RNA and DNA were co-extracted from around 18-30 mg of bulk tissue using the AllPrep DNA/RNA mini kit. Surgical resection was performed in China between late 2015 and early 2016 on 5 or 6 patients with histopathologically diagnosed primary liver carcinoma. Patients had chronic HBV infection and were treatment-naive at sampling. Five spatially separated regions were sampled from each tumor: the superior, inferior, left-lateral and right-lateral poles, plus the tumor centre. Histological examination found more than 75% viable tumor cells in every tumor sample. Pieces of fresh tumor and adjacent tissue were cut in half, with one half kept in RNAlater at -80 degrees C and the other half sent for histology. On this clonotype itself: Its recognized antigen is unknown. The record has no base qualities; no much larger clone is one base away.

From V the trimming removes 5 bases and from J it removes 4 bases, while the gene matches leave 8 bases of the junction unaccounted for. Its CDR3 holds 15 amino acids, cysteine through phenylalanine. Left in the record is the CDR3 DNA by itself, 45 bases read in frame from the first base. The germline V gene specifies MDHEN as CDR1 and SYDVKM as CDR2. Starting from approximately 460 ng total RNA, TCRbeta-specific cDNA was produced by reverse transcription with a constant-region primer and ProtoScript II reverse transcriptase. The TCRbeta libraries were prepared through three rounds of nested multiplex PCR following a slightly modified ARM-PCR procedure. The first two PCR rounds used multiplex TRBV1-TRBV30 forward primers with a Cbeta reverse primer, each for approximately 11 cycles. Sample barcodes and Illumina adapters were attached in a final 25-cycle PCR using Deep VentR polymerase. Before sequencing, amplicons of 200-500 bp were gel-purified using a QIAquick gel extraction kit. An Illumina HiSeq 2500 was used to sequence the TCRbeta amplicons, generating 250-bp paired-end reads. As for the original processing: Quality trimming of reads was performed with Trimmomatic v0.33, and paired reads were merged with FLASH v1.2.11 so that full CDR3 sequences could be recovered. MiGEC v1.2.1b assigned V, D and J germline segments to the rearranged TCRbeta sequences. VDJtools v1.0.0 computed clonotype statistics and Shannon-Wiener diversity indices. To reduce sampling bias, subsequent analyses other than the diversity analysis used only the 250 most abundant clonotypes in each sample. The public reads were quality trimmed at Q25 with fastp and then assembled into clones with MiXCR by TCRdb, keeping productive beta chains. Rows matching on CDR3 protein sequence are summarized as one entry with the most common DNA and genes. TCRdb assigned the V and J calls; the authors' analysis was not used. This sample holds approximately 100,000 distinct CDR3 sequences; around 71% were observed only once. The ten most abundant clones make up less than 15% of the sample.

The sequenced material came from liver tumor tissue from sampling region 2. This specimen's cell subset or site label, per the study, means: tumor region T2, inferior pole. The receptor chain draws on TRBV28 and TRBJ1-2, with 9 bases in between that match TRBD1. The sequence was obtained from an older woman with primary liver carcinoma and hepatitis B virus infection. Here the CDR3 is given as CASSAPGQGGYGYTF. Here is the DNA: TGTGCCAGCAGTGCCCCGGGACAGGGAGGCTATGGCTACACCTTC.